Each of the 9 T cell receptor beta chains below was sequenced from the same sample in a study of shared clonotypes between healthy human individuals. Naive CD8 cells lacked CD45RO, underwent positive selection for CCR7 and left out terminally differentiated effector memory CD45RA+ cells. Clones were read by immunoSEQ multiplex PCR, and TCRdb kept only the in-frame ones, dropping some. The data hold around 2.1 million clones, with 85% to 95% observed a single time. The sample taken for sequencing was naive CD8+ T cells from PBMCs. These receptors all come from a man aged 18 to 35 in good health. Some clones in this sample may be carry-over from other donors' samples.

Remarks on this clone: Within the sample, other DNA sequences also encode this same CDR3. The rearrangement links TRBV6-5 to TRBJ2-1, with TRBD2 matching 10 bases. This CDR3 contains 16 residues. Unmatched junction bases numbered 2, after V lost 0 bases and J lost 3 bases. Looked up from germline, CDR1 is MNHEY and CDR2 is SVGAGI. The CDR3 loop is CASSYSTSGDYNEQFF. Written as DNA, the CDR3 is TGTGCCAGCAGTTACTCAACTAGCGGGGACTACAATGAGCAGTTCTTC.

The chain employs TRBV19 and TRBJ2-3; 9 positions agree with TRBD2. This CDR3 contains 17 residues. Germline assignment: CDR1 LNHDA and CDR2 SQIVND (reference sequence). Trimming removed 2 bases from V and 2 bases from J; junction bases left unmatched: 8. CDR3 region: CASSISPSGTITDTQYF. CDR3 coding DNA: TGTGCCAGTAGTATAAGTCCTAGCGGGACGATCACAGATACGCAGTATTTT.

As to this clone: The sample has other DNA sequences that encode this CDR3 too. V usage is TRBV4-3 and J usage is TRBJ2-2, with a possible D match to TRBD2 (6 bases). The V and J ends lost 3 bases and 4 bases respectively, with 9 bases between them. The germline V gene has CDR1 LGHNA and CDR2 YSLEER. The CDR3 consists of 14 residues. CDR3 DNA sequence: TGCGCCAGCAGCCAGGGACTCATCACCGGGGAGCTGTTTTTT. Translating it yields CASSQGLITGELFF.

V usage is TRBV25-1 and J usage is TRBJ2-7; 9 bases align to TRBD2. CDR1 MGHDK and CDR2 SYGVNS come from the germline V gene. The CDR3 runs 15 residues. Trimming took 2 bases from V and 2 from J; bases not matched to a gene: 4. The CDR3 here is CASSEGLAPTYEQYF. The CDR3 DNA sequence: TGTGCCAGCAGTGAAGGACTAGCGCCCACCTACGAGCAGTACTTC.

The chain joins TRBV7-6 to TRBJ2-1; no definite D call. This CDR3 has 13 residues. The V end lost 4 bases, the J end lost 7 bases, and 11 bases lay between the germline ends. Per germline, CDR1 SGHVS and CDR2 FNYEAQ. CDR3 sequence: CASSSSTRNEQFF. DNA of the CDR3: TGTGCCAGCAGCTCCTCGACTCGTAATGAGCAGTTCTTC.

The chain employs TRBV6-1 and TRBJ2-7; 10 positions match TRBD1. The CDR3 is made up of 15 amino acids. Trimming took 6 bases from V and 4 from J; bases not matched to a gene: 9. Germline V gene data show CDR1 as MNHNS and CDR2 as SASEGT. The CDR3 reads CASRPSTGQGYEQYF. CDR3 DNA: TGTGCCAGCAGACCATCAACGGGACAGGGGTACGAGCAGTACTTC.

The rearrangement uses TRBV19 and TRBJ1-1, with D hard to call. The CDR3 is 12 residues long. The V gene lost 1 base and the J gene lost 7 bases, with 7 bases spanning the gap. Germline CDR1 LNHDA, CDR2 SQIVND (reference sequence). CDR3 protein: CASSIGAIEAFF. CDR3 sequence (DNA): TGTGCCAGTAGTATAGGTGCTATTGAAGCTTTCTTT.

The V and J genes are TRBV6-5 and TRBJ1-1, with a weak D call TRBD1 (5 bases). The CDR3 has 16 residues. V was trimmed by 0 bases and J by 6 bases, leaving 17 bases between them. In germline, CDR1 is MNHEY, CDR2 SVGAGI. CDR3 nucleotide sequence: TGTGCCAGCAGTTACTCCCAGGGATGGGTTGGGTCTGAAGCTTTCTTT. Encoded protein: CASSYSQGWVGSEAFF.

The CDR3 spells CASSLVRLAGAHEQYF. The CDR3 DNA is TGCGCCAGCAGCTTGGTGCGGCTAGCGGGAGCTCACGAGCAGTACTTC. This chain uses TRBV5-1 with TRBJ2-7, with 10 bases lining up with TRBD2. CDR1 and CDR2 (germline): SGHRS, YFSETQ. CDR3 length: 16 amino acids. The junction had 8 bases not matched to a gene; V was cut back by 0 bases and J by 5 bases.